The T cell receptor beta chain described here comes from a study of shared clonotypes between healthy human individuals. Study results and caveats: Clonotype sharing among donors, it was expected, would be affected by sequencing depth.

Some clones are missing from TCRdb's copy, which holds only in-frame ones; the method was immunoSEQ multiplex PCR. The sample shows about 2.1 million clones, around 93% of them seen only once. For this clone: The target antigen is unknown.

Naive CD8 cells, CD45RO-negative and positively selected for CCR7, excluded terminally differentiated effector memory CD45RA+ cells. Participating donors were healthy, HIV-negative adults free of recent acute infections or vaccinations. Trimming left V 0 bases short and J 3 bases short, with 6 bases between. Germline lookup yields CDR1 MGHRA and CDR2 YSYEKL. This CDR3 region has 13 residues. The chain joins TRBV4-1 to TRBJ2-7; D remains unclear. Material: naive CD8+ T cells from PBMCs. The sequence was collected from a young man in good health. Some clones in this sample may be carry-over from other donors' samples. Here the CDR3 reads CASSQDIDYEQYF. The CDR3 nucleotides are TGCGCCAGCAGCCAAGATATTGACTACGAGCAGTACTTC.